The present T cell receptor (beta chain) was sequenced within a study of chemoradiotherapy in HPV16-positive cancers (dated by TCRdb to between 2022 and 2023). In the study overall: Candidate HPV-specific T-cell clones and common TCR motifs were defined through functional T-cell assays on cells from a couple of HPV16-positive patients. The candidate HPV-specific TCRs and motifs were subsequently tracked in TCR repertoires obtained from some 90 patients with HPV-related cancers. The study asked whether T-cell immunity to the HPV oncoproteins E6 and E7 changes during chemoradiotherapy and whether this immunity affects survival.

Receptors were amplified or captured by the immunoSEQ multiplex PCR assay. The table comes from immuneACCESS by way of TCRdb, which keeps in-frame sequences with V and J called. Part of the clones is missing from these tables; in studies checked, under half for an unresolved V gene and the rest for unknown reasons. Present in this sample are 7,000 to 8,500 clones, more than 70% of which were seen just once. The leading ten clones occupy 1.9% of the sample. For CDR1 and CDR2, the germline V gene lists SGHTA and FQGNSA. Taken from cysteine to phenylalanine, the CDR3 has 16 residues. Only the CDR3 DNA is retained, 48 bases long and in frame from the first base. V lost 3 bases and J lost 3 bases; the stretch between them is 17 bases long. Repertoires were sampled multiple times during chemoradiotherapy, which allowed clonal expansion in the tumor microenvironment to be followed. Remarks on this clone: Its antigen remains unidentified. The sample holds no much larger clone one base away, and base qualities are not on file.

Study-wide conclusions, independent of this receptor: The functional definition of HPV-specific T cells was derived from only two HPV16-positive patients, and the survival association was reported for HPV16-positive patients. In HPV16-positive patients, expansion of HPV-responsive T cells during chemoradiotherapy was found to be associated with improved recurrence-free survival. Expansion of candidate HPV-specific clones and E7-related TCR motifs was observed in the tumor microenvironment during treatment, whereas no such expansion was observed for non-HPV-specific T cells.

The receptor comes from a human donor with HPV-associated anogenital cancer. This sample was obtained from a patient who underwent chemoradiotherapy. The rearranged segments are TRBV7-2 and TRBJ2-5; the D call is tentative, TRBD1 or TRBD2, as each matches 5 bases. The CDR3 protein: CASSLGVGARKETQYF. The sequenced DNA is TGTGCCAGCAGCTTGGGGGTAGGAGCCCGTAAAGAGACCCAGTACTTC.